A single sample gave rise to the 10 T cell receptor beta chains below, sequenced in a study of T-cell reconstitution after alpha-beta-depleted transplantation in children. Unique molecular identifiers were used in preparing the TCRbeta library. TCRdb re-called the PCR reads with MiXCR, one entry per CDR3 protein. Of around 500,000 distinct CDR3 sequences listed, around 12% are singletons. The sample was PBMCs from the stem cell graft donor, taken from the stem cell graft. The source of these receptors is a human donor who donated a stem cell graft to a child with combined immunodeficiency.

There are many counts of this clonotype. V usage is TRBV12-3 or TRBV12-4 and J usage is TRBJ2-7; weak D call: TRBD1 (6 bases). The CDR3 consists of 15 residues. The ends were cut back, 3 bases at V and 5 bases at J, with 17 bases in the middle. The CDR3 coding sequence is TGTGCCAGCAGTTTTTATCAGGGGCCTCCTGACGAGCAGTACTTC. Translating gives CASSFYQGPPDEQYF.

This clonotype came up a few times. The chain links TRBV30 to TRBJ2-3; 11 bases map to TRBD2. V was pared by 0 bases and J by 10 bases, with 12 bases of the junction left unmatched. Per the germline V gene, CDR1 is GTSNPN and CDR2 is SVGIG (reference sequence). CDR3 size: 16 residues. The CDR3 DNA follows: TGTGCCTGGAGTGTACGGCGGCTAGCGGGGGGACCCTCGCAGTATTTT. Protein: CAWSVRRLAGGPSQYF.

Many counts were recorded for this clonotype. The rearrangement uses TRBV12-3 or TRBV12-4 and TRBJ2-6; the D is unclear. CDR3 size: 13 residues. V was pared by 6 bases and J by 4 bases, with 7 bases between. The CDR3 coding sequence is TGTGCCAGCAGCCCCAAAGGGGCCAACGTCCTGACTTTC. Its protein product is CASSPKGANVLTF.

The J gene is TRBJ2-7, the V gene TRBV27; possible D gene TRBD2, 7 bases. CDR3 length: 17 amino acids. CDR1 and CDR2 (germline): MNHEY, SMNVEV (reference sequence). The germline V and J ends were trimmed by 5 bases and 7 bases, with 27 bases remaining between them. This chain's CDR3 is CASSPPAGAASRGEQYF. The CDR3 DNA is TGTGCCAGCAGTCCCCCGGCGGGGGCGGCTTCGCGGGGGGAGCAGTACTTC.

In this sample, this clonotype turned up many times. This chain joins TRBV12-3 or TRBV12-4 and TRBJ2-7, with D possibly TRBD2 on 6 matching bases. The CDR3 runs 11 residues. The V gene lost 5 bases and the J gene lost 7 bases, with 9 bases spanning the gap. CDR3 nucleotide sequence: TGTGCCAGCAGTCCCGGACTAGAGCAGTACTTC. Translated, it gives CASSPGLEQYF.

The rearrangement joins TRBV18 to TRBJ2-7; D gene ambiguous. V was cut by 2 bases and J by 3 bases, with 8 bases left in between. This CDR3 comprises 13 residues. Germline V gene data show CDR1 as KGHSH and CDR2 as LQKENI. The CDR3 loop is CASSPAQIYEQYF. The CDR3 DNA is TGTGCCAGCTCACCAGCACAGATCTACGAGCAGTACTTC.

The chain uses TRBV5-1 and TRBJ2-2; D gene uncertain. The CDR3 runs to 13 residues. Germline V lookup: CDR1 SGHRS, CDR2 YFSETQ. V dropped 0 bases and J dropped 7 bases, with 7 bases sitting between them. The CDR3: CASSLAEFGELFF. As DNA, the CDR3 is TGCGCCAGCAGCTTGGCAGAGTTCGGGGAGCTGTTTTTT. Looking up the rest from reference TRBV5-1 and TRBJ2-2 gives the full variable domain: KAGVTQTPRYLIKTRGQQVTLSCSPISGHRSVSWYQQTPGQGLQFLFEYFSETQRNKGNFPGRFSGRQFSNSRSEMNVSTLELGDSALYLCASSLAEFGELFFGEGSRLTVL.

The chain combines TRBV20-1 with TRBJ2-7; tentatively, D is TRBD2 (7 bases). Germline V gene lookup returns CDR1 DFQATT and CDR2 SNEGSKA (reference sequence). The ends were cut back, 1 base at V and 3 bases at J, with 13 bases in the middle. The CDR3 has 14 amino acids. The DNA of the CDR3 is TGCAGTGCTAGAGGGGGGGGGGCGTTCTACGAGCAGTACTTC. The encoded protein is CSARGGGAFYEQYF.

This clonotype was picked up many times. This chain links TRBV7-8 with TRBJ1-1; D unresolved. V shed 2 bases and J shed 1 base, with 8 bases lying between them. Germline CDR1 SGHVS, CDR2 FQNEAQ. CDR3 length equals 14 residues. The CDR3 sequence is CASSLWSRNTEAFF. CDR3 bases: TGTGCCAGCAGCTTATGGAGTAGGAACACTGAAGCTTTCTTT.

This clonotype was seen only a few times. This chain links TRBV27 with TRBJ2-1; 7 bases line up with TRBD1. The germline gives CDR1 MNHEY, CDR2 SMNVEV (reference sequence). There are 15 residues in the CDR3. With 6 bases clipped from V and 5 bases from J, the junction kept 10 bases outside the gene matches. CDR3 sequence (DNA): TGTGCCAGCAGCTCCGACAGGGAGATCAACAATGAGCAGTTCTTC. Protein sequence: CASSSDREINNEQFF.